This TCR beta chain was captured by sequencing in a study of beta chain features in type 1 diabetes. Study-wide background: Similarity in age, gender and cell yields was seen between patients and healthy donors.

Details on this clone: Its antigen is unknown.

Broader study findings: TCRB CDR3s from Type 1 diabetes patients were moderately but significantly shorter in all four CD4+ subsets. No resolution was reached here on whether HLA type influences TCRB rearrangement.

The entirety of the isolated RNA underwent reverse transcription, so expressed TCRB transcripts were sequenced. Sequencing used immunoSEQ multiplex PCR; TCRdb keeps in-frame clones, though not all of them. The sample has more than 550,000 clones, over 12% seen once; the top ten hold roughly 0.04%. The germline V gene encodes CDR1 KGHSH and CDR2 LQKENI. V lost 3 bases to trimming and J lost 0 bases, with 14 bases between them. The CDR3 consists of 16 residues. The rearrangement uses TRBV18 and TRBJ1-2; D remains ambiguous. The receptor was isolated from a man aged 18 to 35 with type 1 diabetes. Sequenced sample: naive CD4+ T cells from blood. CDR3: CASSPDGQLSNYGYTF. CDR3 DNA: TGTGCCAGCTCACCCGACGGCCAGCTTTCTAACTATGGCTACACCTTC.